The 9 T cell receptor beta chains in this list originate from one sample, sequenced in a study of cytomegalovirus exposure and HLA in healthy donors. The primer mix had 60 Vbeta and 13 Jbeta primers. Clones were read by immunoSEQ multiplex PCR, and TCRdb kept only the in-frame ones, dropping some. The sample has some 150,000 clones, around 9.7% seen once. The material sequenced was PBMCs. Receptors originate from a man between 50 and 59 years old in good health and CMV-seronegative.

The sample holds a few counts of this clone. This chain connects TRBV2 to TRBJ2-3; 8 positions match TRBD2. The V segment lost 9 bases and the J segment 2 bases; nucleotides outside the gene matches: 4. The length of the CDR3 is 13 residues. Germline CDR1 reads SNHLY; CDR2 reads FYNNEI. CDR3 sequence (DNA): TGTGCCAGTACTAGCGGTTACACAGATACGCAGTATTTT. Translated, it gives CASTSGYTDTQYF.

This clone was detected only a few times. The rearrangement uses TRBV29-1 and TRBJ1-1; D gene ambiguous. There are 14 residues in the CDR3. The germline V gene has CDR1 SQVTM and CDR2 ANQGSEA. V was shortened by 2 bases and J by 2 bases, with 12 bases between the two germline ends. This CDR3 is CSVERNQVNTEAFF. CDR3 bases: TGCAGCGTTGAAAGAAACCAGGTAAACACTGAAGCTTTCTTT.

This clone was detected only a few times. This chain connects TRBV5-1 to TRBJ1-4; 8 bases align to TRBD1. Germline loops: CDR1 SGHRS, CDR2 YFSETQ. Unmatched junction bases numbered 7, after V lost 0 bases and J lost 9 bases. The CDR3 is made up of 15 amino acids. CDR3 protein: CASSLDDRGRKKLFF. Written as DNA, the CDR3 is TGCGCCAGCAGCTTGGATGACAGGGGTCGGAAAAAACTGTTTTTT.

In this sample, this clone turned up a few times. DNA for the CDR3: TGTGCCAGCACCCGGAGGGCTAGCGGGGGGGCCGAAGATACGCAGTATTTT. It is translated as CASTRRASGGAEDTQYF. The V call is TRBV2, the J call TRBJ2-3, with 12 bases matching TRBD2. CDR1 and CDR2 from the germline V gene are SNHLY and FYNNEI. Trimming removed 7 bases from V and 5 bases from J; junction bases left unmatched: 13. The CDR3 sequence is 17 residues long.

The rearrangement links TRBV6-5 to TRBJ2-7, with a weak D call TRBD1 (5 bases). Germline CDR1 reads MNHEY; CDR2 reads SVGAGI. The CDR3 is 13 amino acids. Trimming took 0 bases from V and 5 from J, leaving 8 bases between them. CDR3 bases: TGTGCCAGCAGTTACTCAGGGGCCCACGAGCAGTACTTC. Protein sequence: CASSYSGAHEQYF.

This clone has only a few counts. The CDR3 here is CASSPGGDQPQHF. CDR3 DNA: TGTGCCAGCAGCCCCGGAGGGGATCAGCCCCAGCATTTT. The chain uses TRBV2 and TRBJ1-5, with a possible D match to TRBD1 (5 bases). Germline CDR1 reads SNHLY; CDR2 reads FYNNEI. The CDR3 has 13 amino acids. With 6 bases removed from V and 5 bases from J, the gap between germline ends came to 11 bases.

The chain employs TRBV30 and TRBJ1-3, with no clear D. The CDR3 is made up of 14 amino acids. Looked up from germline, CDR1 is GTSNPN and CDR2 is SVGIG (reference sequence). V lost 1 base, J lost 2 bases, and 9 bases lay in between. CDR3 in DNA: TGTGCCTGGAGTGACGGACTACCTGGAAACACCATATATTTT. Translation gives CAWSDGLPGNTIYF. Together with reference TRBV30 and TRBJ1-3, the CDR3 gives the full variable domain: SQTIHQWPATLVQPVGSPLSLECTVEGTSNPNLYWYRQAAGRGLQLLFYSVGIGQISSEVPQNLSASRPQDRQFILSSKKLLLSDSGFYLCAWSDGLPGNTIYFGEGSWLTVV.

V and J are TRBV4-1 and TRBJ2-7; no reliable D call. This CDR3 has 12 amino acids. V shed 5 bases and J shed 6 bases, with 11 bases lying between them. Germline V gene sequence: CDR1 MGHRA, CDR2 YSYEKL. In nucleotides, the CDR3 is TGCGCCAGCAGCGGAGATTCGGGCGAGCAGTACTTC. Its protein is CASSGDSGEQYF.

CDR3 bases: TGTGCCAGCTCACCACCACAGGGACAAGAGACCCAGTACTTC. It translates to CASSPPQGQETQYF. This chain uses TRBV18 with TRBJ2-5; TRBD1 might be the D (6 bases). CDR3 size: 14 residues. Between the trimmed V and J ends, which lost 0 bases and 2 bases, there was a span of 7 bases. Looked up from germline, CDR1 is KGHSH and CDR2 is LQKENI.